This T cell receptor (beta chain) was captured in a study of blood T cell repertoires in COVID-19. For the study at large: The study drew acute and convalescent COVID-19 samples from the United States, Italy and Spain. T cells, B-cell-depleted T cells, or PBMCs provided the cDNA or gDNA that served as material.

The CDR3 covers 15 residues. The germline V gene encodes CDR1 SEHNR and CDR2 FQNEAQ (reference sequence). The trim removed 5 bases at V and 7 bases at J, leaving 12 bases unmatched. Sequenced by immunoSEQ multiplex PCR; TCRdb stores in-frame clones only, minus some. The table has some 670,000 clones, 75% to 90% seen once; the top ten hold roughly 0.25%. Sequencing was done on a sample of peripheral blood. The receptor's source is a woman younger than 35 with acute or convalescent COVID-19. This chain connects TRBV7-9 to TRBJ2-5; TRBD1 aligns across 8 bases. This CDR3 reads CASSAGQGGIGTQYF. CDR3 in DNA: TGTGCCAGCAGCGCCGGACAGGGCGGTATCGGGACCCAGTACTTC. The whole variable domain, filled in from reference TRBV7-9 and TRBJ2-5, reads DTGVSQNPRHKITKRGQNVTFRCDPISEHNRLYWYRQTLGQGPEFLTYFQNEAQLEKSRLLSDRFSAERPKGSFSTLEIQRTEQGDSAMYLCASSAGQGGIGTQYFGPGTRLLVL.